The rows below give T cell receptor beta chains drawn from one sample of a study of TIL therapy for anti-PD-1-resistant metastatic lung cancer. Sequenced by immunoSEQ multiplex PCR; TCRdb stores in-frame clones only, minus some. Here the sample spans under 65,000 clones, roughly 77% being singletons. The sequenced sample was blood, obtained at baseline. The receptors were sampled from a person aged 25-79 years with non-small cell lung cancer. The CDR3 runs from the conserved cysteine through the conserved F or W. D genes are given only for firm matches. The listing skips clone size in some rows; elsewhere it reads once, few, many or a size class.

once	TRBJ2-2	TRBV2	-	TGTGCCAGCAGTGCCCGGACCGCAGAGAGGGAGCTGTTTTTT	CASSARTAERELFF
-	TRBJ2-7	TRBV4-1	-	TGCGCCAGCAGCCCACTAATCAGGGGTACGGGCTCCTACGAGCAGTACTTC	CASSPLIRGTGSYEQYF
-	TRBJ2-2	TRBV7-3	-	TGTGCCAGCAGCGACGGTGGGGGGTTTAATTCGAACACCGGGGAGCTGTTTTTT	CASSDGGGFNSNTGELFF
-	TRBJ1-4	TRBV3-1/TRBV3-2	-	TGTGCCAGCAGCCAAGATACCTGGGGGACTATAAATGAAAAACTGTTTTTT	CASSQDTWGTINEKLFF
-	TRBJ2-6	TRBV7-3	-	TGTGCCAGCAGCCCATCAGCCGGGGCCAACGTCCTGACTTTC	CASSPSAGANVLTF
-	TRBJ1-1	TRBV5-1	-	TGCGCCAGCAGCCCGGAAGGTTTGAACACTGAAGCTTTCTTT	CASSPEGLNTEAFF
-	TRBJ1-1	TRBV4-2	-	TGTGCCAGCAGCCAGGCCCGTGGCACTGAAGCTTTCTTT	CASSQARGTEAFF
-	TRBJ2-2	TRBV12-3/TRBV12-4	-	TGTGCCAGCAGTTGGGACACCGGGGAGCTGTTTTTT	CASSWDTGELFF
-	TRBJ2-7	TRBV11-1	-	TGTGCCAGCAGCAGGGGGAGCGCTTGGGAGCAGTACTTC	CASSRGSAWEQYF
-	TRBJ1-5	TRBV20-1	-	TGCAGTGCTAGTGACCCACAGCTGGGAAATCAGCCCCAGCATTTT	CSASDPQLGNQPQHF
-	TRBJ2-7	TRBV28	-	TGTGCTCAGACTACGGTCAGCTACGAGCAGTACTTC	CAQTTVSYEQYF
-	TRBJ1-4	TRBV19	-	TGTGCCAGTTCTGCGGCCAGGGATGAAAAACTGTTTTTT	CASSAARDEKLFF
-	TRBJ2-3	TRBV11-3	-	TGTGCCAGCAGCCCAACCCGTGAGGGGGCGCAGTATTTT	CASSPTREGAQYF
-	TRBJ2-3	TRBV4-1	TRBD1	TGCGCCAGCAGCCATAGGGACAGAATTACAGATACGCAGTATTTT	CASSHRDRITDTQYF
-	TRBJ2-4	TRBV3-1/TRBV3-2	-	TGTGCCAGCAGCCATGGTCTGGAGGCCAAAAACATTCAGTACTTC	CASSHGLEAKNIQYF
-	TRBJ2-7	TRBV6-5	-	TGTGCCAGCAGTTCCGTGGGCCTGGGCAAGTACGAGCAGTACTTC	CASSSVGLGKYEQYF
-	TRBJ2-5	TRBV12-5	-	TGTGCTAGTGGTTTCGGGGAGACCCAGTACTTC	CASGFGETQYF
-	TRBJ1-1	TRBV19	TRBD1	TGTGCCAGTAGTCCGACAGGGCTCGACACTGAAGCTTTCTTT	CASSPTGLDTEAFF
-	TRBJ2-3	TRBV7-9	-	TGTGCCAGCAGTCGCGATACGCAGTATTTT	CASSRDTQYF
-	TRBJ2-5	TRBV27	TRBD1	TGTGCCAGCAGTTTAAGACAGGGGGCGAGGCAAGAGACCCAGTACTTC	CASSLRQGARQETQYF
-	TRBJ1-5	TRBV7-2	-	TGTGCCAGCAGCTTAGGGGCCGAGGTCCAGCCCCAGCATTTT	CASSLGAEVQPQHF
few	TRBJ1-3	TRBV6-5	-	TGTGCCAGCAAGCTGGCCAGGGATGGAAACACCATATATTTT	CASKLARDGNTIYF
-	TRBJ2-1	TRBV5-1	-	-	CASSFGPGDEQFF
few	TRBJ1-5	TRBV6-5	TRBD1	TGTGCCAGCGGCTTCGGGACAGGTAATCAGCCCCAGCATTTT	CASGFGTGNQPQHF
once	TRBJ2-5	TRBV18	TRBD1	TGTGCCAGCTCACTACAGGGACAGGGGGAAGAGACCCAGTACTTC	CASSLQGQGEETQYF
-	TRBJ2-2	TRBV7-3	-	TGTGCCAGCAGCTTAAGCTCTACCACCGGGGAGCTGTTTTTT	CASSLSSTTGELFF
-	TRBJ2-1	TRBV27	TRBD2	TGTGCCAGCAGTTTCCAGCGGGAGTACAATGAGCAGTTCTTC	CASSFQREYNEQFF
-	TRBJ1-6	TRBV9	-	TGTGCCAGCAGCGGACTTGGGACGGTGAATTCACCCCTCCACTTT	CASSGLGTVNSPLHF
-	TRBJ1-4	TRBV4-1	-	TGCGCCAGCAGCCTCCGATCGGGGGAAACTAATGAAAAACTGTTTTTT	CASSLRSGETNEKLFF
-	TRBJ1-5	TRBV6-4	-	TGTGCCAACGGGAGTCAGCCCCAGCATTTT	CANGSQPQHF
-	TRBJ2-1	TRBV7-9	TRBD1	TGTGCCAGCAGCCTTTCAGAGAGGGGGCTCGGTGAGCAGTTCTTC	CASSLSERGLGEQFF
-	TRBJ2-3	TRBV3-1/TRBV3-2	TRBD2	TGTGCCAGCAGCCACGGGGTAGCGGGAACAGATACGCAGTATTTT	CASSHGVAGTDTQYF
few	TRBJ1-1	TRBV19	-	TGTGCCAGTACGGTCCACCGAGTAGCTAGGGTGAACACTGAAGCTTTCTTT	CASTVHRVARVNTEAFF
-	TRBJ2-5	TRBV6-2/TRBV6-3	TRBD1	TGTGCCAGCAGTTATAGACCGGGACAGCCCCCAGAGACCCAGTACTTC	CASSYRPGQPPETQYF
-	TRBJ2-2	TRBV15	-	TGTGCCACCAGCAGAGATCAAACAACTACCGGGGAGCTGTTTTTT	CATSRDQTTTGELFF
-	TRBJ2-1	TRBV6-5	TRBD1	TGTGCCAGCAGGAAGACAGGGGTGAGTGAGCAGTTCTTC	CASRKTGVSEQFF
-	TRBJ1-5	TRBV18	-	TGTGCCAGCTCACCAGCAAGGGGTGGGCAGCCCCAGCATTTT	CASSPARGGQPQHF
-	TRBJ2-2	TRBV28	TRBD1	TGTGCCAGCAGCCGCCGGGACAGGGGGCTCACCGGGGAGCTGTTTTTT	CASSRRDRGLTGELFF
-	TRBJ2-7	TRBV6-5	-	TGTGCCAGCCATAAGCATGGGGAACCCTACGAGCAGTACTTC	CASHKHGEPYEQYF
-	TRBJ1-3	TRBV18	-	TGTGCCAGCTCACCCTCGGGGGTACCCTATACAAACCCTGGAAACACCATATATTTT	CASSPSGVPYTNPGNTIYF
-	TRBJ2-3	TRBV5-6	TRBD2	TGTGCCAGCAGCTCCCTAGCGGGAGCTCAAGATACGCAGTATTTT	CASSSLAGAQDTQYF
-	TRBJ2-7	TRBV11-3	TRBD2	TGTGCCAGCAGCCCAGGGACTAGCAGATACGAGCAGTACTTC	CASSPGTSRYEQYF
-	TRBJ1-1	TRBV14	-	TGTGCCAGCAGCCAAGGCACTGAAGCTTTCTTT	CASSQGTEAFF
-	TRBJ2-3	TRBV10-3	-	TGTGCCATCAAATCGGGAGAGACAGATACGCAGTATTTT	CAIKSGETDTQYF
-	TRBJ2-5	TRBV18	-	TGTGCCAGCTCACCACCGGCGGCCAGGGGAGAGACCCAGTACTTC	CASSPPAARGETQYF
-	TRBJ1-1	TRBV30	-	TGTGCCTGGAGTCGGACATTTGAAGCTTTCTTT	CAWSRTFEAFF
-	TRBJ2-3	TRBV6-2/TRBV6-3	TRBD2	TGTGCCAGCAGTTCGAGGACTAGTGCAGATACGCAGTATTTT	CASSSRTSADTQYF
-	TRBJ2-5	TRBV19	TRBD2	TGTGCCACGGGGGGTCAAGAGACCCAGTACTTC	CATGGQETQYF